This TCR beta chain was identified during a study of T cell repertoires in cytomegalovirus infection. The wider study: Peptides in the study included HLA-C-restricted and HLA-B-restricted CMV epitopes. It was the public TCR beta signatures that indicated both CMV infection and matching HLA type.

In its sample, this clonotype was seen many times. The antigen remains undetermined. Study observations and caveats: What dominated the ex vivo response were HLA-C-restricted CMV-specific TCR beta clonotypes.

TCRdb reprocessed the reads via MiXCR and lists one record per CDR3 protein. The table has roughly 990,000 distinct CDR3 sequences, around 32% seen once. The germline CDR1 and CDR2 sequences are LGHDT and YNNKEL (reference sequence). V gave up 5 bases and J gave up 0 bases, with 17 bases separating them. The length of the CDR3 is 17 residues. The sequencing here drew on cultured CD8+ T cells from PBMCs, taken from culture after CMV antigen stimulation. J is TRBJ2-1 and V is TRBV3-1, with D perhaps matching TRBD2 (5 bases). The receptor was isolated from a human donor in good health (CMV status not recorded). Some clones in this sample may be carry-over from other donors' samples. This chain's CDR3 is CASSSRWSGASYNEQFF. In DNA, the CDR3 is TGTGCCAGCAGCTCTCGGTGGAGCGGAGCCTCCTACAATGAGCAGTTCTTC.